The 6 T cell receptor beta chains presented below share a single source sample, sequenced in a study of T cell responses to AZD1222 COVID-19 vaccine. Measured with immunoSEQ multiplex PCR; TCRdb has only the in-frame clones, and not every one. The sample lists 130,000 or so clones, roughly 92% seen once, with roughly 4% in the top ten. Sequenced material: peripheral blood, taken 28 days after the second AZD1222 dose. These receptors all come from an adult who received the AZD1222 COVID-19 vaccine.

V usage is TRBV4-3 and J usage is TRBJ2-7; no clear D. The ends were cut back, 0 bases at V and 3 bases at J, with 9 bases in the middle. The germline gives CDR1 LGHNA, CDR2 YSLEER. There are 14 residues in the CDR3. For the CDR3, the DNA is TGCGCCAGCAGCCAAGAGCCAGGAGTCTACGAGCAGTACTTC. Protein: CASSQEPGVYEQYF.

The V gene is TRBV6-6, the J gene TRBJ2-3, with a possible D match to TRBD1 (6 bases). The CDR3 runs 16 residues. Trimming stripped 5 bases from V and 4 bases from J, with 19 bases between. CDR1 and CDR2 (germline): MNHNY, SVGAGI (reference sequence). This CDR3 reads CASSRRQAPNADTQYF. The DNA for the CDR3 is TGTGCCAGCAGTAGGCGACAGGCGCCTAATGCAGATACGCAGTATTTT.

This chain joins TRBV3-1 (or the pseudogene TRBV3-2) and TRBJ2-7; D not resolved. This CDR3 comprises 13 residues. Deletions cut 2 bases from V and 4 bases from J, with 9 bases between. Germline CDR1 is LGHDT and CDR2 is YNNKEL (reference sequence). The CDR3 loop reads CASSQTGLYEQYF. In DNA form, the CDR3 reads TGTGCCAGCAGCCAAACTGGATTGTACGAGCAGTACTTC.

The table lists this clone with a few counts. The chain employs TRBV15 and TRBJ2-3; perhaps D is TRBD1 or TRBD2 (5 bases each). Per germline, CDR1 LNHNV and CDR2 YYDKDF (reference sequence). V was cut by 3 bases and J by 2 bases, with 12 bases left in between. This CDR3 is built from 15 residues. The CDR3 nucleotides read TGTGCCACCAGCAGTCGGGACGCAGCCACAGATACGCAGTATTTT. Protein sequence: CATSSRDAATDTQYF.

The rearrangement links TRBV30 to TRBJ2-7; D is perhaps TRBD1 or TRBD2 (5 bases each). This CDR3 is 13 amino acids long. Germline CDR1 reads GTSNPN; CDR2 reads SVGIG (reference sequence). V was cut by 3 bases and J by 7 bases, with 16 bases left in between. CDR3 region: CAWRRAGPREQYF. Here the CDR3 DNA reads TGTGCCTGGAGGCGGGCAGGGCCCAGGGAGCAGTACTTC.

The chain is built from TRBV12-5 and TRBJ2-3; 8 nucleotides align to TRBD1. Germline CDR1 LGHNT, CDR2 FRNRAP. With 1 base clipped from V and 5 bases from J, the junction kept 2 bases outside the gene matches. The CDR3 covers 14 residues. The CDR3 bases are TGTGCTAGTGGTTTGGGACAGGGGATAGATACGCAGTATTTT. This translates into CASGLGQGIDTQYF.